This T cell receptor (beta chain) stems from a study of shared clonotypes between healthy human individuals. Turning to the study itself: A donor's plate count was three for CD4 naive and three for CD4 memory; CD8 naive had two and CD8 memory one.

This clone was recorded once. Its antigen is still unknown. Germline V gene sequence: CDR1 MNHEY, CDR2 SMNVEV (reference sequence). This CDR3 has 15 residues. Germline trimming cut 7 bases from V and 8 bases from J; bases unmatched to any gene: 14. Using immunoSEQ multiplex PCR, the repertoire was profiled, and TCRdb retains in-frame clones only, with some absent. The sample consists of about 1.5 million clones, more than 95% of them appearing once. Whole-study findings and limits: Larger richness was generally estimated for naive than memory subsets. Generation probability values for non-shared clonotypes were lower than those for clonotypes shared by all four donors.

The material sequenced was naive CD4+ T cells sorted from blood. The subset is: CD45RA+ positively selected. The TCR sequence derives from a man younger than 45 in good health. The gene calls are TRBV27 and TRBJ1-1; 9 bases are a match to TRBD1. The CDR3 bases are TGTGCCAGCACCCCGGACAGGGGCCAAGGGAGAGAAGCTTTCTTT. Protein: CASTPDRGQGREAFF.